This TCR beta chain was obtained from a study of control samples from healthy donors and cancer patients. The protocol was immunoSEQ multiplex PCR, while the TCRdb copy is restricted to in-frame clones and leaves out a portion. The profile shows more than 95,000 clones, roughly 90% of them singletons. The TCR sequence derives from a man aged 55 to 69 with lung cancer. The sequenced sample consisted of PBMCs.

The CDR3 here is CASSLLGQGNTEAFF. The CDR3, as DNA: TGCGCCAGCAGCTTGCTGGGACAGGGGAACACTGAAGCTTTCTTT. This chain connects TRBV5-1 to TRBJ1-1; 9 bases are shared with TRBD1. The CDR3 is 15 amino acids. V lost 1 base, J lost 1 base, and 2 bases stayed unmatched. Germline V gives CDR1 SGHRS, CDR2 YFSETQ. Drawing the rest from reference TRBV5-1 and TRBJ1-1, the complete variable domain is KAGVTQTPRYLIKTRGQQVTLSCSPISGHRSVSWYQQTPGQGLQFLFEYFSETQRNKGNFPGRFSGRQFSNSRSEMNVSTLELGDSALYLCASSLLGQGNTEAFFGQGTRLTVV.